The clone carrying this T cell receptor (beta chain) has just a few counts. Its matching antigen is unknown. The data were obtained in a study of STAT3 mutations in large granular lymphocyte leukemia. Study at large: Roughly half of the longitudinally sequenced T-LGLL patients carried detectable canonical activating STAT3 mutations. Whole-study results and caveats: Every T-cell large granular lymphocyte leukemia patient had at least one immunodominant TCR beta clonotype.

Profiling relied on immunoSEQ multiplex PCR, and the TCRdb table lists in-frame clones only, not all of them. The data hold roughly 1,700 clones, with about 30% observed a single time. Trimming removed 5 bases from V and 0 bases from J, with 11 bases in between. CDR3 length equals 15 residues. Germline CDR1 PRHDT, CDR2 FYEKMQ (reference sequence). This TCR derives from a male patient aged 45-60 years with T-cell large granular lymphocyte leukemia. Some clones in this sample may be carry-over from other donors' samples. Material for sequencing was peripheral blood mononuclear cells. This chain connects TRBV13 to TRBJ1-3, with D hard to call. The chain's CDR3 is CASSPRTASGNTIYF. The CDR3 DNA reads TGTGCCAGCAGCCCCCGAACCGCCTCTGGAAACACCATATATTTT.